This TCR beta chain was identified during a study of blood T cells in healthy people across ages. CDR1 and CDR2 (germline): SGHTA, FQGNSA. There are 14 residues in the CDR3. Worth noting for this clonotype: One junction end does not reproduce the germline sequence, and a read error may be involved.

A second roughly 7 to 12 cycle PCR used barcoded and J-beta primers. TCRdb passed the 5' RACE reads through MiXCR, listing each CDR3 protein once. The sample carries hundreds of thousands of distinct CDR3 sequences, around 48% recorded once. This receptor was obtained from a man aged 30 to 39 in good health. Sequencing used blood. The chain joins TRBV7-2 to TRBJ2-7; no clear D gene. CDR3 sequence reads: CARSLGPYSYEQYF. CDR3 in DNA: TGTGCCCGCAGCTTAGGGCCTTACTCCTACGAGCAGTACTTC. The full variable domain, with the rest looked up from reference TRBV7-2 and TRBJ2-7, is GAGVSQSPSNKVTEKGKDVELRCDPISGHTALYWYRQSLGQGLEFLIYFQGNSAPDKSGLPSDRFSAERTGGSVSTLTIQRTQQEDSAVYLCARSLGPYSYEQYFGPGTRLTVT.